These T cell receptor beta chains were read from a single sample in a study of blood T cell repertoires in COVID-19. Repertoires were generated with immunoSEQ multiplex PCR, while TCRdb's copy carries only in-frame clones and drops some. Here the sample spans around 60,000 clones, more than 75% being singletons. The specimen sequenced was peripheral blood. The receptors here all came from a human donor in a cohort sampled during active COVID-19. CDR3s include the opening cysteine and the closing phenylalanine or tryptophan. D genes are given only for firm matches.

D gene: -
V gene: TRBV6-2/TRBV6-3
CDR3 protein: CASSYGSGHLRGQYF

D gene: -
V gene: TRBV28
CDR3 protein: CASRSQGISPNQPQHF

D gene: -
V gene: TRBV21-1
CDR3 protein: CASSNGKGWGTDTQYF

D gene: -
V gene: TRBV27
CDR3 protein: CASSFLKGSYNSPLHF

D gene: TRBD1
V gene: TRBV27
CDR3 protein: CASSTRQGAVGNSPLHF

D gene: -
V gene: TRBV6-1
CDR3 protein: CASSEAGAGKLFF

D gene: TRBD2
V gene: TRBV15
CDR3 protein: CATSRGLGLAEETQYF

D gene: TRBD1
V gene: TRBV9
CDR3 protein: CASSARQGGNTEAFF

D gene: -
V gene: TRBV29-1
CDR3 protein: CSLEGGSTDTQYF

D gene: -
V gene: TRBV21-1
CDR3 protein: CASSKDGSSGLNTEAFF

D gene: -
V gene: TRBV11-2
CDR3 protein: CASSLVRQGYYNEQFF

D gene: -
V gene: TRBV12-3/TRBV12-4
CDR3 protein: CASSPGSGNTIYF

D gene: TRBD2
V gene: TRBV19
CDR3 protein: CASSTPGGSQNEQFF

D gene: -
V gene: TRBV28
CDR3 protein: CASSLGSSYEQYF

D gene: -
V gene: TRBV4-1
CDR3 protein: CASSRAYEQYF

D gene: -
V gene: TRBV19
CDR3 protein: CASSIQLEGEGTGELFF

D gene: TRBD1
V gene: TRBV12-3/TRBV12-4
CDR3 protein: CASSPRQGPEAFF

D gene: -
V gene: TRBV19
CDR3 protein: CASRGPSYNEQFF

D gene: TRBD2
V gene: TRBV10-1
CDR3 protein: CASRAGTSGNNEQFF

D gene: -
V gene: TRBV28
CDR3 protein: CASSLGGIYGYTF

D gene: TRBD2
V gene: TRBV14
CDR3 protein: CASSQDRGLAGALNEQFF

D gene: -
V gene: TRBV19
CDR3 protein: CASSILAGTDTQYF

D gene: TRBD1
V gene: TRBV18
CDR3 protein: CASSPTTGAATYEQYF

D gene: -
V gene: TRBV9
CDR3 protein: CASSVSPGSQETQYF

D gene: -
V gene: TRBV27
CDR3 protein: CASSLKSPPEYYGYTF

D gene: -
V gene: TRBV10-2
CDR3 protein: CASSEPRGPPYSNQPQHF

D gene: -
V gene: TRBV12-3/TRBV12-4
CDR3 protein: CASSDLGGGGYTF

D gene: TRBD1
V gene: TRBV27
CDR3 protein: CASSSTPQGVQYF

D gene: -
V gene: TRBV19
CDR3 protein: CASSFGGLGYEQYF

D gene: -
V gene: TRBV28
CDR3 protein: CASSLSPLGRVTTEAFF

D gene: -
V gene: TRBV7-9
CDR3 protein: CASSSPGGPGIF

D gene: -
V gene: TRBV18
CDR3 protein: CASSPPKGETQYF

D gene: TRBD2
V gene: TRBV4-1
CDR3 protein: CASSQQPFVLAGYETQYF

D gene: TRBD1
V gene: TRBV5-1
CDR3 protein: CASSPPTGTMNTEAFF

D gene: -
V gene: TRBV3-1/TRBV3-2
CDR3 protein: CASSQVPGQPQHF

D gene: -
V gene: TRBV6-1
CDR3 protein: CASSEGGYVYQETQYF

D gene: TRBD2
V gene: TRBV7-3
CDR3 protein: CASSLLAGGPNTGELFF

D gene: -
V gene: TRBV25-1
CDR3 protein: CASNQGKGHNGYTF

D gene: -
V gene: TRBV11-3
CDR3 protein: CASSLLGRPGYEQYF

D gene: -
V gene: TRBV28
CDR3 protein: CASSDKSPPGSYEQYF

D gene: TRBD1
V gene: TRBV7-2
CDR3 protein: CASSLDGQANQPQHF

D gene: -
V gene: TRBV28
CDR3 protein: CAIRPGQEAKNIQYF

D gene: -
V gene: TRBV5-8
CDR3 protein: CASSLEGVLTNEKLFF

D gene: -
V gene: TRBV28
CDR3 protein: CASSTPSSYSNSPLHF

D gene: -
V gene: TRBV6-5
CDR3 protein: CASSYSISQGALALHF

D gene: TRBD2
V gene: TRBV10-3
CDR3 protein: CASSRREIDGELFF

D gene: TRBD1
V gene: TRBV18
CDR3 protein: CASSPLGTEIDEQYF

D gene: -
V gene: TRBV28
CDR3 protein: CASGAREDYGYTF

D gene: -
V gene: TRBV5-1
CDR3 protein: CASSLEGGFNEKLFF

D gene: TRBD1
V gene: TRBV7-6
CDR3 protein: CASSPTGSTEAFF